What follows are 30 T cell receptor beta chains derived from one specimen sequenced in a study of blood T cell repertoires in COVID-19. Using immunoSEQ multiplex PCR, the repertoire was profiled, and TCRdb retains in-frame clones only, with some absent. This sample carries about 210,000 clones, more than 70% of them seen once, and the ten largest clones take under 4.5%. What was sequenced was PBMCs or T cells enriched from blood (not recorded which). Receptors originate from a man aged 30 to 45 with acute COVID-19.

CDR3 region: CASQDGGYYGYTF. The DNA of the CDR3 is TGTGCCAGCCAGGATGGGGGCTACTATGGCTACACCTTC. The chain recombines TRBV5-4 with TRBJ1-2; D perhaps matches TRBD1 (6 bases). V lost 7 bases and J lost 3, with 13 bases in between. Germline assignment: CDR1 SGHNT and CDR2 YYREEE (reference sequence). This CDR3 has 13 amino acids.

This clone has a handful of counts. CDR3 nucleotide sequence: TGTGCCAGCAGCTTGGAGTCGGGACTTAATTCACCCCTCCACTTT. This sequence encodes CASSLESGLNSPLHF. The chain links TRBV5-4 to TRBJ1-6; weak D call: TRBD1 (5 bases). Germline assignment: CDR1 SGHNT and CDR2 YYREEE (reference sequence). The CDR3 extends over 15 amino acids. V lost 0 bases, J lost 6 bases, and 10 bases lay in between.

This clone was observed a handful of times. The CDR3 spells CASSQGPGGSSRNTQYF. As DNA, the CDR3 is TGTGCCAGCAGCCAAGGGCCAGGGGGCTCCTCAAGGAATACGCAGTATTTT. The chain has TRBV3-1 (or the pseudogene TRBV3-2) and TRBJ2-3; 8 bases line up with TRBD1. Per the germline V gene, CDR1 is LGHDT and CDR2 is YNNKEL (reference sequence). The V and J ends lost 1 base and 7 bases, in that order; junction bases with no gene match: 13. The CDR3 length is 17 residues.

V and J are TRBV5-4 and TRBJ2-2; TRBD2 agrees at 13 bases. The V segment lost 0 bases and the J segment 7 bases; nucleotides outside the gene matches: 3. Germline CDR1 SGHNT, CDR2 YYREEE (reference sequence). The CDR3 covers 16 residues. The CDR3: CASSLVGTSGVGELFF. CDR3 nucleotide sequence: TGTGCCAGCAGCTTGGTCGGGACTAGCGGGGTCGGGGAGCTGTTTTTT.

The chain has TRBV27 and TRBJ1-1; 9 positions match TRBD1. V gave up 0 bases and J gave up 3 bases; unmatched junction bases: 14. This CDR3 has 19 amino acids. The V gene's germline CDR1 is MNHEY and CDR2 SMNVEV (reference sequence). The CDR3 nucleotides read TGTGCCAGCAGTTTATCTATATATTCGACAGGGGGAAGAGACACTGAAGCTTTCTTT. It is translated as CASSLSIYSTGGRDTEAFF.

The DNA for the CDR3 is TGTGCCAGCAGTTACTCGATCGTATCGGATGGCTACACCTTC. Its translation: CASSYSIVSDGYTF. V and J are TRBV6-5 and TRBJ1-2; D not certain. V gave up 0 bases and J gave up 6 bases, with 11 bases separating them. CDR1 and CDR2 (germline): MNHEY, SVGAGI. The CDR3 runs 14 residues.

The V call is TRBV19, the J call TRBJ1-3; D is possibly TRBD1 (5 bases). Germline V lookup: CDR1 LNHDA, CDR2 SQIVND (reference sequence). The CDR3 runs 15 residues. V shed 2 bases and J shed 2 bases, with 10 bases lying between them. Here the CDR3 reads CASSIKGGAGNTIYF. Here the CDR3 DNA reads TGTGCCAGTAGTATAAAAGGAGGGGCTGGAAACACCATATATTTT.

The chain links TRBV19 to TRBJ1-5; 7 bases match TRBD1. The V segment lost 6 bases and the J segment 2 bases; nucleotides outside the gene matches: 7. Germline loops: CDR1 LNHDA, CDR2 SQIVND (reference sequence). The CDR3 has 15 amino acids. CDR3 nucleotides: TGTGCCAGTAGGGCGAGAACAGGGGGCAATCAGCCCCAGCATTTT. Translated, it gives CASRARTGGNQPQHF. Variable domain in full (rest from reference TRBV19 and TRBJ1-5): DGGITQSPKYLFRKEGQNVTLSCEQNLNHDAMYWYRQDPGQGLRLIYYSQIVNDFQKGDIAEGYSVSREKKESFPLTVTSAQKNPTAFYLCASRARTGGNQPQHFGDGTRLSIL.

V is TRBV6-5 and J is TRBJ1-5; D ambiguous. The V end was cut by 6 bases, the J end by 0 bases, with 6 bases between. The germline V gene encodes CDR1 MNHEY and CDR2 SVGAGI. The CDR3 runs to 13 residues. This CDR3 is CASSYNSNQPQHF. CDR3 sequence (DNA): TGTGCCAGCAGCTATAATAGCAATCAGCCCCAGCATTTT.

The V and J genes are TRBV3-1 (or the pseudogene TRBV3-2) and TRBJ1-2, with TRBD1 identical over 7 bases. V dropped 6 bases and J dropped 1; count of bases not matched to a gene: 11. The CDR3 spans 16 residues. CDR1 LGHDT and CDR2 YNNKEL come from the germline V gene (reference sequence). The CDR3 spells CASSQTMGQSNYGYTF. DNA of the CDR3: TGTGCCAGCAGTCAAACAATGGGACAGAGTAACTATGGCTACACCTTC.

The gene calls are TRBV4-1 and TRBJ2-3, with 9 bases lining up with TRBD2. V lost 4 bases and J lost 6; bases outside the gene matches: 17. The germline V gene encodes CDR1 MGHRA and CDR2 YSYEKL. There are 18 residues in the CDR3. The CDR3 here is CASSLNILAGELGDTQYF. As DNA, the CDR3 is TGCGCCAGCAGCCTCAATATACTAGCGGGTGAGTTAGGCGATACGCAGTATTTT.

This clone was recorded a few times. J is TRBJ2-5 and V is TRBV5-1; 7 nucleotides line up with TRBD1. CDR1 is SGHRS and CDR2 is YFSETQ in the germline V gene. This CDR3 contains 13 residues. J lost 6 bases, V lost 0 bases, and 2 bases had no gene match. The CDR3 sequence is CASSLGTGKTQYF. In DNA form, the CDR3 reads TGCGCCAGCAGCTTGGGGACAGGCAAGACCCAGTACTTC.

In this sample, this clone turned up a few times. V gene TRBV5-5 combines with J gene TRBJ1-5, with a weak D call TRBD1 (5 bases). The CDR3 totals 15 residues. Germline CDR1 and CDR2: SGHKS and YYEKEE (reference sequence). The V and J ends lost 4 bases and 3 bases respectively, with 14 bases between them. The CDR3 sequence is CASSGVRVPNQPQHF. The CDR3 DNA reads TGTGCCAGCAGCGGAGTCAGGGTCCCCAATCAGCCCCAGCATTTT.

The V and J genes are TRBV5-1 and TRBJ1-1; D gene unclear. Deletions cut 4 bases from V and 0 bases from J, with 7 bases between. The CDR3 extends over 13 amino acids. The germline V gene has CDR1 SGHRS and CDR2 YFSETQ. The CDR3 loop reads CASSSTMNTEAFF. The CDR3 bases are TGCGCCAGCAGCAGCACCATGAACACTGAAGCTTTCTTT.

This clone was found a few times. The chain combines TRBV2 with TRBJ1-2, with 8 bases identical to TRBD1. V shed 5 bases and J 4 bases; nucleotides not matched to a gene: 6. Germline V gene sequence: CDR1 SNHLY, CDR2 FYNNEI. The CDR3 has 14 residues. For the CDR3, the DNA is TGTGCCAGCAGTTTACGGGACAGGATCTATGGCTACACCTTC. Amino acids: CASSLRDRIYGYTF.

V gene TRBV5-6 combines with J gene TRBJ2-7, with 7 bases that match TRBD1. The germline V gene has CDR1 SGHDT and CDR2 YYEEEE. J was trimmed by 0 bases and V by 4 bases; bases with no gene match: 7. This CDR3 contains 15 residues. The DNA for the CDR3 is TGTGCCAGCAGCCAACCGACAGGGAGCTCCTACGAGCAGTACTTC. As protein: CASSQPTGSSYEQYF.

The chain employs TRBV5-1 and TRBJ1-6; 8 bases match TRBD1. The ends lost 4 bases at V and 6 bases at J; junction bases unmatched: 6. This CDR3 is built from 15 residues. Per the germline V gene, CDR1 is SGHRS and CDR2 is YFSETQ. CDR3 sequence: CASSPGQGANSPLHF. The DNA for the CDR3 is TGCGCCAGCAGCCCTGGACAGGGAGCTAATTCACCCCTCCACTTT.

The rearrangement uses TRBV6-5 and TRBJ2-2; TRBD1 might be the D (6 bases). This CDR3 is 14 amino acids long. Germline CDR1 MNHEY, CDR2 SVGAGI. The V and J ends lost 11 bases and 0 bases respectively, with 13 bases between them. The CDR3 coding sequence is TGTGCCGTACGACAGGTGACGAACACCGGGGAGCTGTTTTTT. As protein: CAVRQVTNTGELFF.

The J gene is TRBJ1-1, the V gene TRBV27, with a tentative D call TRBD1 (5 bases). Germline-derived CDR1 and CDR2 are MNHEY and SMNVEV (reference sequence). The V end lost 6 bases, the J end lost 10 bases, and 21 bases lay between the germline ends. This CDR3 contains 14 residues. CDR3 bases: TGTGCCAGCAGCCATTTAGCGGCAGGGTCGTCAGCTTTCTTT. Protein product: CASSHLAAGSSAFF.

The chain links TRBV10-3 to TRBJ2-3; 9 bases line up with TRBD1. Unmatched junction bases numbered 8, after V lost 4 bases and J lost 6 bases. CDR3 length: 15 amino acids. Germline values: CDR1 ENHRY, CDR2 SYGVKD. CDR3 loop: CAISGRTGAGDTQYF. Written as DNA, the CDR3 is TGTGCCATCAGTGGGCGGACAGGGGCCGGGGATACGCAGTATTTT.

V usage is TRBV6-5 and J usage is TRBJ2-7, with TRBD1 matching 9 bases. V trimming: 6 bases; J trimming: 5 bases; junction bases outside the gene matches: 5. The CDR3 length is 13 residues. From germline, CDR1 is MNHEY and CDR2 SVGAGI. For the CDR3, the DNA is TGTGCCAGCAGCCCACAGGGGGCCCACGAGCAGTACTTC. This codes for CASSPQGAHEQYF.

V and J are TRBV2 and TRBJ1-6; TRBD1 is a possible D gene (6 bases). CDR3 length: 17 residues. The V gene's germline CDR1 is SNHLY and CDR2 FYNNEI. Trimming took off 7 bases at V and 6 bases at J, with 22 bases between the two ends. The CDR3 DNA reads TGTGCCAGCATTCGGGACACCACCTCTCAGTTTAATTCACCCCTCCACTTT. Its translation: CASIRDTTSQFNSPLHF.

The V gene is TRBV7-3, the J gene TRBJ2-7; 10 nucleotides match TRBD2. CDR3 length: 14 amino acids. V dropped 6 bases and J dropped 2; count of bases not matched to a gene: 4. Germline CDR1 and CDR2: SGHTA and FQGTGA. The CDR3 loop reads CASSLAGVPYEQYF. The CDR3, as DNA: TGTGCCAGCAGTCTAGCGGGGGTTCCCTACGAGCAGTACTTC.

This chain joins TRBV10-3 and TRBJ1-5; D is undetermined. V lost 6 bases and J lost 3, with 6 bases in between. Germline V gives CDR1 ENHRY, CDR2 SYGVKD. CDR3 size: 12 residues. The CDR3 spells CAIRQDNQPQHF. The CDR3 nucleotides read TGTGCCATCAGGCAGGACAATCAGCCCCAGCATTTT.

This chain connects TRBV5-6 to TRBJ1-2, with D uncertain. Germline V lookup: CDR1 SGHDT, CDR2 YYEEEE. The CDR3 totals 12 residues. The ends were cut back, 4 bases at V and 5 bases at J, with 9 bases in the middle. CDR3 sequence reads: CASSPREYGYTF. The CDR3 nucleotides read TGTGCCAGCAGCCCCCGGGAATATGGCTACACCTTC.

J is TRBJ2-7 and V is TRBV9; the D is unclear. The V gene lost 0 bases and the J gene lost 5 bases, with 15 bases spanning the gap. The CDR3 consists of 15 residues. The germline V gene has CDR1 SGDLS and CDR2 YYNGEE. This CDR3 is CASSVEPSHRDEQYF. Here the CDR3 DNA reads TGTGCCAGCAGCGTAGAACCCTCCCATCGGGACGAGCAGTACTTC.

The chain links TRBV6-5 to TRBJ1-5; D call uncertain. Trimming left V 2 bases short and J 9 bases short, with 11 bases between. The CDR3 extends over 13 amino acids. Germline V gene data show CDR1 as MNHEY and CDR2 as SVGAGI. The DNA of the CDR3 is TGTGCCAGCAGTTACGGGTCGAGCGGGCCCCAGCATTTT. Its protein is CASSYGSSGPQHF.

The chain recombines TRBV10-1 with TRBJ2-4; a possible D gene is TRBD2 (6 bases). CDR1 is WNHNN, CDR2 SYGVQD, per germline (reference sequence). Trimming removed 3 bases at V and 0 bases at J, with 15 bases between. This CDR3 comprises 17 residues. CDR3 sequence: CASSEFRIGGAKNIQYF. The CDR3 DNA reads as TGCGCCAGCAGTGAATTTAGGATCGGGGGAGCCAAAAACATTCAGTACTTC.

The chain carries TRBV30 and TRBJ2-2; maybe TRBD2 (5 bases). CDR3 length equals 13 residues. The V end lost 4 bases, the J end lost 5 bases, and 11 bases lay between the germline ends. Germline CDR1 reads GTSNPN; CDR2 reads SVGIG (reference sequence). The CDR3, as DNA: TGTGCCTGGAAGGAAGTAGCGACCGGGGAGCTGTTTTTT. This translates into CAWKEVATGELFF.

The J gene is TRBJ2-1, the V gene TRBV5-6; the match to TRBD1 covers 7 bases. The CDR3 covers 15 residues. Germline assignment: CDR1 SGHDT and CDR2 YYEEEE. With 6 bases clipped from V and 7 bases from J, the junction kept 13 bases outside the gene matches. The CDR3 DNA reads TGTGCCAGCATCCGTAGACAGGGTCAAGGGAATGAGCAGTTCTTC. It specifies CASIRRQGQGNEQFF.